This TCR beta chain is from a study of T cell repertoires in cytomegalovirus infection. Study-level background: Indicated by public TCR beta signatures were CMV infection and matching HLA type.

TCRdb passed the reads through MiXCR, listing each CDR3 protein once. Among more than 90,000 distinct CDR3 sequences, roughly a tenth were seen once, and the ten largest hold around a third. Findings and caveats of the study: Identification of carriers of CMV plus the relevant HLA was performed using cumulative public TCR beta family frequency. Predominance within the ex vivo response was attributable to HLA-C-restricted CMV-specific TCR beta clonotypes.

CDR1 is SGHDN and CDR2 is FVKESK in the germline V gene. The CDR3 has 16 residues. V was clipped by 4 bases and J by 0 bases; unmatched bases: 4. On this clonotype: Its antigen is not identified.

The sample comprised PBMCs, sequenced either directly or after in vitro stimulation (not recorded which). This TCR derives from a human donor in good health (CMV status not recorded). Some clones in this sample may be carry-over from other donors' samples. The chain combines TRBV14 with TRBJ2-7; 12 bases are shared with TRBD2. The CDR3 DNA follows: TGTGCCAGCAGCCTTATGACTAGCGGGAGCTCCTACGAGCAGTACTTC. Protein sequence: CASSLMTSGSSYEQYF.